This T cell receptor (beta chain) comes out of a study of PD-1 blockade in classical Hodgkin lymphoma. All the patients suffered relapse after autologous stem cell transplantation, and brentuximab vedotin exposure differed. Best responses were complete response, partial response or progressive disease. CDR1 is SGHRS, CDR2 YFSETQ, per germline. Trimming pared 4 bases from V and 5 bases from J, leaving 22 bases between. The CDR3 consists of 16 residues. As concerns this clone: Its specificity is unknown.

Produced via immunoSEQ multiplex PCR; TCRdb's table is partial and in-frame only. The sample shows 25,000 to 30,000 clones, roughly 71% of them seen only once. Study conclusions and caveats: Diversity similar to that of newly diagnosed patients was seen at baseline in complete responders.

The source of this sequence is a human donor with classical Hodgkin lymphoma. This chain joins TRBV5-1 and TRBJ2-7; D perhaps matches TRBD2 (6 bases). Sequenced material: peripheral blood mononuclear cells (PBMCs), taken before the second cycle of nivolumab. The CDR3 is CASSISGLKGVHEQYF. The DNA of the CDR3 is TGCGCCAGCAGCATCTCGGGACTCAAAGGGGTCCACGAGCAGTACTTC.